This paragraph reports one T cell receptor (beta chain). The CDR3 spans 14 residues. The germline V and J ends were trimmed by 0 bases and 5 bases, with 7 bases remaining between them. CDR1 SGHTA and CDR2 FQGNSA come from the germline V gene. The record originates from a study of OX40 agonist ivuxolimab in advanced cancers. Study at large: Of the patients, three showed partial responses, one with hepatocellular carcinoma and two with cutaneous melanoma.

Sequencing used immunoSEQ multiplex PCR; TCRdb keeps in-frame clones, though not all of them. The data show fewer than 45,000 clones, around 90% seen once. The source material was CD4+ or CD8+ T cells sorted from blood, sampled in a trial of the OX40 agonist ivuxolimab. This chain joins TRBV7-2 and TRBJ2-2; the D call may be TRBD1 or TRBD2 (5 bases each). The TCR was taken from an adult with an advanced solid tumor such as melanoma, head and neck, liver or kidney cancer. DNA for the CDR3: TGTGCCAGCAGCTTAGCGAGGGGTACCGGGGAGCTGTTTTTT. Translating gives CASSLARGTGELFF.